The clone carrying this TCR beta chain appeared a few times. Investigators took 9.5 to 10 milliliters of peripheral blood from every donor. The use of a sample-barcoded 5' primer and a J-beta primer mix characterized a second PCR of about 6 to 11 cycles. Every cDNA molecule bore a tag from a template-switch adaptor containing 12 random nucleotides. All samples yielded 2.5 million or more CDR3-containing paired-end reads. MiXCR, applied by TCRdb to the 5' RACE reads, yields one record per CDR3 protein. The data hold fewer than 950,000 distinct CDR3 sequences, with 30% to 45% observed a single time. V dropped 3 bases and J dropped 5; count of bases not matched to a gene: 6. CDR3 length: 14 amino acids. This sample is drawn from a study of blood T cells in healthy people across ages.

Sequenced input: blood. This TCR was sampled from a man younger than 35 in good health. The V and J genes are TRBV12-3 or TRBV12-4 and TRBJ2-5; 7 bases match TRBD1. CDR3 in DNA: TGTGCCAGCAGTTTCGCTACAGGGGTGGAGACCCAGTACTTC. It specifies CASSFATGVETQYF.